These 12 T cell receptor beta chains originate from one sample sequenced in a study of T cells after yellow fever vaccination. TCRdb itself ran the 5' RACE reads through MiXCR, one entry per CDR3 protein. The sample lists 120,000 or so distinct CDR3 sequences, around 6.7% occurring once. This specimen was CD4+ T cells sorted from PBMCs, taken more than 35 days after the first yellow fever vaccination. The receptors originated from a young man who received the YFV17D yellow fever vaccine.

This clonotype occurred many times. The chain joins TRBV7-8 to TRBJ2-5; D is perhaps TRBD1 (6 bases). Trimming took 5 bases from V and 7 from J, leaving 23 bases between them. Germline lookup yields CDR1 SGHVS and CDR2 FQNEAQ. This CDR3 is built from 16 residues. CDR3 residues: CASSGRRDITLATQYF. CDR3 coding DNA: TGTGCCAGCAGCGGCCGCCGGGACATCACTCTAGCGACCCAGTACTTC.

This clonotype was observed at least ten times. The rearrangement joins TRBV5-1 to TRBJ2-2; 7 bases agree with TRBD1. Germline CDR1 reads SGHRS; CDR2 reads YFSETQ. The CDR3 is made up of 14 amino acids. V lost 0 bases, J lost 7 bases, and 3 bases stayed unmatched. The CDR3 region has the DNA TGCGCCAGCAGCTTGGACAGGGGAGACGGGGAGCTGTTTTTT. Translating it yields CASSLDRGDGELFF.

This clonotype was seen ten or more times. The chain employs TRBV12-3 or TRBV12-4 and TRBJ2-5; D unclear. This CDR3 contains 12 residues. Trimming took off 5 bases at V and 4 bases at J, with 8 bases between the two ends. CDR3 residues: CASSNALETQYF. DNA for the CDR3: TGTGCCAGCAGTAACGCGTTAGAGACCCAGTACTTC.

This clonotype has at least ten counts. The chain couples TRBV7-2 to TRBJ2-2; D possibly corresponds to TRBD1 (8 bases). The CDR3 has 14 residues. The germline V gene has CDR1 SGHTA and CDR2 FQGNSA. V dropped 5 bases and J dropped 5 bases, with 12 bases sitting between them. The CDR3 bases are TGTGCCAGCAGCGAACAGGGGGGGACCGGGGAGCTGTTTTTT. Encoded protein: CASSEQGGTGELFF.

At least ten counts were recorded for this clonotype. This chain joins TRBV6-5 and TRBJ1-4, with 8 bases matching TRBD1. V dropped 4 bases and J dropped 4; count of bases not matched to a gene: 5. The V gene's germline CDR1 is MNHEY and CDR2 SVGAGI. The CDR3 spans 15 residues. The CDR3: CASSSTGAGNEKLFF. CDR3 nucleotides: TGTGCCAGCAGTTCGACAGGGGCGGGTAATGAAAAACTGTTTTTT.

This clonotype was observed at least ten times. This chain uses TRBV7-8 with TRBJ2-7; the match to TRBD2 covers 13 bases. V lost 5 bases, J lost 5 bases, and 9 bases stayed unmatched. The CDR3 contains 16 residues. CDR1 is SGHVS, CDR2 FQNEAQ, per germline. This chain's CDR3 is CASSASGLAGADEQYF. The CDR3 DNA reads TGTGCCAGCAGCGCAAGCGGACTAGCGGGGGCAGACGAGCAGTACTTC.

This clonotype came up many times. The chain has TRBV24-1 and TRBJ2-1, with D tentatively TRBD1 or TRBD2 (6 bases each). Trimming removed 3 bases at V and 4 bases at J, with 21 bases between. The CDR3 totals 18 residues. Germline V gene sequence: CDR1 KGHDR, CDR2 SFDVKD. This chain's CDR3 is CATSDEPRHGGLYNEQFF. Written as DNA, the CDR3 is TGTGCCACCAGTGATGAACCGCGACATGGGGGGCTATACAATGAGCAGTTCTTC.

The rearrangement links TRBV7-2 to TRBJ1-3; 8 bases match TRBD1. Germline V lookup: CDR1 SGHTA, CDR2 FQGNSA. V was clipped by 3 bases and J by 4 bases; unmatched bases: 5. CDR3 size: 15 residues. As DNA, the CDR3 is TGTGCCAGCAGCTTCGTAGGGACAGGAGGAAACACCATATATTTT. This codes for CASSFVGTGGNTIYF.

At least ten counts were recorded for this clonotype. CDR3 DNA: TGTGCCGTCAGGACTAGCGGGGGTTCCTACGAGCAGTACTTC. Translating gives CAVRTSGGSYEQYF. The rearrangement joins TRBV27 to TRBJ2-7; 13 bases are shared with TRBD2. CDR3 size: 14 residues. Per germline, CDR1 MNHEY and CDR2 SMNVEV (reference sequence). Germline trimming cut 11 bases from V and 1 base from J; bases unmatched to any gene: 5.

This clonotype has at least ten counts. V is TRBV6-5 and J is TRBJ1-1, with D unresolved. V gave up 4 bases and J gave up 0 bases, with 9 bases separating them. The germline CDR1 and CDR2 sequences are MNHEY and SVGAGI. There are 14 residues in the CDR3. This CDR3 is CASSWATLNTEAFF. As DNA, the CDR3 is TGTGCCAGCAGTTGGGCAACTTTGAACACTGAAGCTTTCTTT.

This clonotype occurred many times. J is TRBJ2-1 and V is TRBV7-2; D gene uncertain. Germline V gene lookup returns CDR1 SGHTA and CDR2 FQGNSA. Trimming shortened V by 1 base and J by 4 bases, and 11 bases separated the two germline ends. This CDR3 is built from 15 residues. CDR3 residues: CASSLDRAEYNEQFF. The CDR3 DNA is TGTGCCAGCAGCTTAGACCGGGCGGAATACAATGAGCAGTTCTTC.

This clonotype was seen at least ten times. V usage is TRBV6-5 and J usage is TRBJ1-1; D is ambiguous. With 3 bases removed from V and 7 bases from J, the gap between germline ends came to 15 bases. The CDR3 sequence is 14 residues long. Germline V lookup: CDR1 MNHEY, CDR2 SVGAGI. For the CDR3, the DNA is TGTGCCAGCAGTTATACAGAACACAAAGGTGAAGCTTTCTTT. Encoded protein: CASSYTEHKGEAFF.